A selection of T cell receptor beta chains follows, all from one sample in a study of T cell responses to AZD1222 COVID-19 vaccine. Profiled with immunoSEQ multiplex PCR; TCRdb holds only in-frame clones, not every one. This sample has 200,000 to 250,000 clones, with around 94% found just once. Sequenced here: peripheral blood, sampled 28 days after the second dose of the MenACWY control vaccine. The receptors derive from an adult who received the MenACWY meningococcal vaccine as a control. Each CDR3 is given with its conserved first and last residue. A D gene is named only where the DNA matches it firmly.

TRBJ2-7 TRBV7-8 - CASSLAPGNEQYF TGTGCCAGCAGCTTAGCGCCCGGAAACGAGCAGTACTTC
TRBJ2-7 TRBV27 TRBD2 CASSGTSAGFSYEQYF TGTGCCAGCAGTGGTACTAGCGCCGGCTTTTCCTACGAGCAGTACTTC
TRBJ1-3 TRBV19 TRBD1 CASSPLQGSNTIYF TGTGCCAGTAGCCCCTTACAGGGGTCGAACACCATATATTTT
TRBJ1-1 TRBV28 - CASSLGRMNTEAFF TGTGCCAGCAGTTTGGGCAGAATGAACACTGAAGCTTTCTTT
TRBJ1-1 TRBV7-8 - CASSLADPNTEAFF TGTGCCAGCAGCTTAGCGGATCCCAACACTGAAGCTTTCTTT
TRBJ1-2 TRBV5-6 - CASSLPAEGYGYTF TGTGCCAGCAGCTTGCCAGCAGAAGGCTATGGCTACACCTTC
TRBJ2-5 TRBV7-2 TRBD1 CASSLPTGMETQYF TGTGCCAGCAGCCTACCGACAGGGATGGAGACCCAGTACTTC
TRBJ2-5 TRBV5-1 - CASSLRPDSQETQYF TGCGCCAGCAGCTTGCGTCCGGACAGTCAAGAGACCCAGTACTTC
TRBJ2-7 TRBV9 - CASSVEGGTYEQYF TGTGCCAGCAGCGTAGAGGGGGGAACCTACGAGCAGTACTTC
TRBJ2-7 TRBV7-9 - CASIPTQADSYEQYF TGTGCCAGCATCCCCACGCAAGCGGACTCCTACGAGCAGTACTTC
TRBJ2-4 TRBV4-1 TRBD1 CASSYGQGNIQYF TGCGCCAGCAGCTACGGACAGGGTAACATTCAGTACTTC
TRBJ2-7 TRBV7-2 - CASSLAGGQSYEQYF TGTGCCAGCAGCTTAGCGGGCGGGCAGTCCTACGAGCAGTACTTC
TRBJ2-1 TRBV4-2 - CASSQELRGTSYNEQFF TGTGCCAGCAGCCAAGAGCTCCGGGGTACCTCCTACAATGAGCAGTTCTTC
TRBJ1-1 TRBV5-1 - CASRPGQNPEAFF TGCGCCAGCAGGCCCGGACAGAACCCTGAAGCTTTCTTT
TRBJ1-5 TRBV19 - CASSIMDGNQPQHF TGTGCCAGTAGTATAATGGACGGCAATCAGCCCCAGCATTTT
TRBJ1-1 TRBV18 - CASSTQEGNTEAFF TGTGCCAGCTCAACCCAGGAAGGAAACACTGAAGCTTTCTTT
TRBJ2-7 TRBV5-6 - CASSLTGKGREQYF TGTGCCAGCAGCTTGACAGGGAAGGGGCGCGAGCAGTACTTC
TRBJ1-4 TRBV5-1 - CASSLESGIVTNEKLFF TGCGCCAGCAGCTTGGAGTCAGGGATCGTCACTAATGAAAAACTGTTTTTT
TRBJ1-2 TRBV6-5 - CASSYDLTRRSYGYTF TGTGCCAGCAGTTACGACTTGACTCGAAGGAGCTATGGCTACACCTTC
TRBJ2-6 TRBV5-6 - CASRKGRISGANVLTF TGTGCCAGCAGAAAGGGGAGGATCTCTGGGGCCAACGTCCTGACTTTC